Sequencing of this TCR beta chain was carried out in a study of blood T cell repertoires in COVID-19. Germline V gene data show CDR1 as SQVTM and CDR2 as ANQGSEA. The V end lost 7 bases, the J end lost 8 bases, and 8 bases lay between the germline ends. The CDR3 runs to 10 residues. The assay was immunoSEQ multiplex PCR, and TCRdb's table has in-frame clones only and misses some. Of under 75,000 clones in the sample, more than 60% were seen once. This rearrangement joins TRBV29-1 to TRBJ2-2; D possibly corresponds to TRBD2 (5 bases). Sequencing used peripheral blood. This clonotype was obtained from a woman aged 50 to 60 with active or convalescent COVID-19. The CDR3 DNA reads TGCAGCGGCGGGCTAGGGGAGCTGTTTTTT. This sequence encodes CSGGLGELFF.